This TCR beta chain comes out of a study of blood T cell repertoires in COVID-19. Study as a whole: PBMCs, B-cell-depleted T cells, or T cells provided the cDNA or gDNA that made up the material.

This clone was counted between two and nine times. The protocol was immunoSEQ multiplex PCR, while the TCRdb copy is restricted to in-frame clones and leaves out a portion. The sample lists under 300,000 clones, about 85% occurring once. The specimen was peripheral blood. The TCR originated in a man in his 60s who had recovered from COVID-19.

CDR3 nucleotides: TGTGCCAGCAGTGTCCCGACAGGGGGCAATGGAAACACCATATATTTT. Protein: CASSVPTGGNGNTIYF. The rearrangement joins TRBV2 to TRBJ1-3; 10 nucleotides match TRBD1. J gave up 3 bases and V 4 bases, and 6 bases lay outside the gene matches. The length of the CDR3 is 16 residues. CDR1 and CDR2 from the germline V gene are SNHLY and FYNNEI.